The 28 T cell receptor beta chains below were found in one sample sequenced in a study of blood T cell repertoires in COVID-19. The method was immunoSEQ multiplex PCR; TCRdb's version includes in-frame clones alone and lacks a portion of them. The table shows approximately 300,000 clones, with approximately 85% occurring only once. The sample comprised PBMCs or T cells enriched from blood (not recorded which). These receptors originate from a woman in her 30s who had recovered from COVID-19.

This chain joins TRBV29-1 and TRBJ1-2; 8 bases match TRBD1. Germline CDR1 reads SQVTM; CDR2 reads ANQGSEA. The CDR3 loop spans 15 amino acids. V shed 0 bases and J 4 bases; nucleotides not matched to a gene: 7. The CDR3 loop reads CSVEEGSGGLYGYTF. In nucleotides, the CDR3 is TGCAGCGTTGAAGAAGGGTCAGGGGGCCTCTATGGCTACACCTTC.

The chain links TRBV19 to TRBJ2-7; TRBD1 matches at 10 bases. This CDR3 region has 14 residues. With V trimmed by 0 bases and J by 9 bases, 5 bases remained unmatched. The germline gives CDR1 LNHDA, CDR2 SQIVND (reference sequence). The CDR3 bases are TGTGCCAGTAGTATAGATAGGGACAGGGGTCGGCAGTACTTC. Its translation: CASSIDRDRGRQYF.

The CDR3 nucleotides read TGTGCCAGCAGCAAAATCGGGACTAGCAGCGAGCAGTACTTC. This encodes CASSKIGTSSEQYF. The chain combines TRBV21-1 with TRBJ2-7; the table's D call of TRBD2 was not tested on the DNA. TRBV21-1 corresponds to a pseudogene. This CDR3 is 14 amino acids long.

V usage is TRBV6-1 and J usage is TRBJ1-2, with D unresolved. The CDR3 sequence is 15 residues long. V lost 1 base to trimming and J lost 8 bases, with 17 bases between them. CDR1 and CDR2 (germline): MNHNS, SASEGT. This CDR3 is CASSEGVLGQGGYTF. Here the CDR3 DNA reads TGTGCCAGCAGTGAAGGGGTCTTGGGCCAAGGAGGCTACACCTTC.

The chain combines TRBV21-1 with TRBJ1-3; no check of the table's D call, TRBD1, against the DNA was made. TRBV21-1 represents a pseudogene. This CDR3 region has 15 residues. CDR3 loop: CASSKGDSSGNTIYF. The CDR3 nucleotides read TGTGCCAGCAGCAAAGGGGACAGCTCTGGAAACACCATATATTTT.

The CDR3 DNA is TGTGCCAGCAGCCCCCGGACTAGCGGGGCATCCTACGAGCAGTACTTC. This encodes CASSPRTSGASYEQYF. The chain combines TRBV5-6 with TRBJ2-7; 12 bases line up with TRBD2. The CDR3 covers 16 residues. V was clipped by 4 bases and J by 1 base; unmatched bases: 6. Germline V gene sequence: CDR1 SGHDT, CDR2 YYEEEE.

The CDR3 region has the DNA TGTGCCAGCTTACAGGGGATCAACACTGAAGCTTTCTTT. It codes for CASLQGINTEAFF. This chain joins TRBV25-1 and TRBJ1-1, with 7 bases lining up with TRBD1. This CDR3 has 13 amino acids. Germline V gene sequence: CDR1 MGHDK, CDR2 SYGVNS. V gave up 8 bases and J gave up 2 bases; unmatched junction bases: 5.

The J gene is TRBJ2-7, the V gene TRBV27; D might be TRBD1 (6 bases). Trimming removed 6 bases from V and 0 bases from J, with 12 bases in between. Germline CDR1 reads MNHEY; CDR2 reads SMNVEV (reference sequence). The CDR3 consists of 14 residues. The DNA of the CDR3 is TGTGCCAGCAGCGCGACAGGAATCTCCTACGAGCAGTACTTC. The encoded protein is CASSATGISYEQYF.

The rearrangement links TRBV10-3 to TRBJ1-5; D is possibly TRBD1 (5 bases). V shed 0 bases and J shed 9 bases, with 15 bases lying between them. The CDR3 spans 15 residues. CDR1 is ENHRY, CDR2 SYGVKD, per germline. CDR3 residues: CAISESSQGGLPQHF. Written as DNA, the CDR3 is TGTGCCATCAGTGAGTCGTCTCAGGGCGGTCTGCCCCAGCATTTT.

The chain combines TRBV13 with TRBJ2-7; tentatively, D is TRBD2 (5 bases). The germline V gene has CDR1 PRHDT and CDR2 FYEKMQ (reference sequence). V was cut by 8 bases and J by 2 bases, with 16 bases left in between. CDR3 length equals 14 residues. CDR3 bases: TGTGCCAGCCGAGAGGGCCTAAGGGCCTACGAGCAGTACTTC. It yields the protein CASREGLRAYEQYF.

The CDR3 sequence is CATLQTEGNTEAFF. In DNA, the CDR3 is TGTGCCACCCTGCAAACAGAGGGGAACACTGAAGCTTTCTTT. The chain is built from TRBV10-3 and TRBJ1-1, with D unclear. The V gene's germline CDR1 is ENHRY and CDR2 SYGVKD. This CDR3 is 14 amino acids long. V was shortened by 10 bases and J by 1 base, with 16 bases between the two germline ends.

This sequence joins TRBV5-4 and TRBJ2-5, with TRBD1 as a possible D gene (6 bases). Between the trimmed V and J ends, which lost 4 bases and 2 bases, there was a span of 21 bases. Germline assignment: CDR1 SGHNT and CDR2 YYREEE (reference sequence). The CDR3 contains 17 residues. CDR3 residues: CASSPLGQGPGQETQYF. The DNA for the CDR3 is TGTGCCAGCAGCCCCCTGGGGCAGGGGCCAGGTCAAGAGACCCAGTACTTC.

The rearrangement joins TRBV30 to TRBJ2-5; D not certain. V lost 0 bases, J lost 5 bases, and 4 bases lay in between. Germline assignment: CDR1 GTSNPN and CDR2 SVGIG (reference sequence). The CDR3 runs to 11 residues. In DNA form, the CDR3 reads TGTGCCTGGAGTGTTATGGAGACCCAGTACTTC. Its protein product is CAWSVMETQYF.

The V call is TRBV18, the J call TRBJ1-5; 10 nucleotides align to TRBD1. CDR3 size: 15 residues. Germline lookup yields CDR1 KGHSH and CDR2 LQKENI. V dropped 3 bases and J dropped 7; count of bases not matched to a gene: 6. The CDR3 DNA reads TGTGCCAGCTCACCCGGGACAGGGGCGAGGCAGCCCCAGCATTTT. Encoded protein: CASSPGTGARQPQHF.

This clone was counted a few times. The rearrangement links TRBV7-8 to TRBJ1-5; the D gene is possibly TRBD1 (5 bases). CDR3 length: 17 amino acids. Trimming took off 3 bases at V and 4 bases at J, with 19 bases between the two ends. CDR1 SGHVS and CDR2 FQNEAQ come from the germline V gene. The CDR3 DNA follows: TGTGCCAGCAGCTTCCCGCCAGGGCGAAAGAAAAATCAGCCCCAGCATTTT. It encodes CASSFPPGRKKNQPQHF. The whole variable domain, filled in from reference TRBV7-8 and TRBJ1-5, reads GAGVSQSPRYKVAKRGQDVALRCDPISGHVSLFWYQQALGQGPEFLTYFQNEAQLDKSGLPSDRFFAERPEGSVSTLKIQRTQQEDSAVYLCASSFPPGRKKNQPQHFGDGTRLSIL.

The V call is TRBV7-6, the J call TRBJ1-2, with D hard to call. Between the trimmed V and J ends, which lost 5 bases and 0 bases, there was a span of 13 bases. The CDR3 consists of 15 residues. The germline V gene encodes CDR1 SGHVS and CDR2 FNYEAQ. The DNA for the CDR3 is TGTGCCAGCAGCCCCACCCGAGGAGCTAACTATGGCTACACCTTC. Its translation: CASSPTRGANYGYTF.

The V gene is TRBV10-2, the J gene TRBJ2-7, with 14 bases identical to TRBD2. Germline lookup yields CDR1 WSHSY and CDR2 SAAADI. The CDR3 runs to 18 residues. After removal of 5 bases from V and 3 bases from J, the junction contained 12 bases not matched to a gene. CDR3: CASSSGTSGRVPYYEQYF. In DNA form, the CDR3 reads TGCGCCAGCAGTTCCGGGACTAGCGGGAGAGTCCCCTACTACGAGCAGTACTTC.

This chain joins TRBV4-1 and TRBJ2-3; TRBD2 matches 8 bases. Germline-derived CDR1 and CDR2 are MGHRA and YSYEKL. V trimming: 4 bases; J trimming: 1 base; junction bases outside the gene matches: 10. This CDR3 spans 17 amino acids. The CDR3 nucleotides are TGCGCCAGCAGCCTTTCGGGGGGCGGGGGGCGCACAGATACGCAGTATTTT. As protein: CASSLSGGGGRTDTQYF.

The genes are TRBV4-1 and TRBJ2-1; 7 nucleotides agree with TRBD1. V was clipped by 1 base and J by 0 bases; unmatched bases: 12. This CDR3 has 19 amino acids. The germline V gene encodes CDR1 MGHRA and CDR2 YSYEKL. The CDR3 nucleotides read TGCGCCAGCAGCCAAGCCCCGGGACAGTCCCCCGGCTCCTACAATGAGCAGTTCTTC. Its translation: CASSQAPGQSPGSYNEQFF.

The V call is TRBV5-1, the J call TRBJ1-2, with D perhaps matching TRBD1 (6 bases). V lost 3 bases and J lost 4, with 13 bases in between. This CDR3 comprises 14 residues. The germline V gene encodes CDR1 SGHRS and CDR2 YFSETQ. In DNA, the CDR3 is TGCGCCAGCAGCTCGACAGGAGTAAGCTATGGCTACACCTTC. Protein product: CASSSTGVSYGYTF.

A few counts support this clone. This chain links TRBV6-1 with TRBJ1-3; D possibly corresponds to TRBD1 (6 bases). The CDR3 covers 16 residues. Trimming pared 0 bases from V and 3 bases from J, leaving 12 bases between. Germline V gene lookup returns CDR1 MNHNS and CDR2 SASEGT. The CDR3 loop reads CASSEANRAFGNTIYF. In DNA form, the CDR3 reads TGTGCCAGCAGTGAAGCAAACAGGGCGTTTGGAAACACCATATATTTT.

This clone was seen once. The J gene is TRBJ2-7, the V gene TRBV29-1; perhaps TRBD2 as D (5 bases). Germline CDR1 and CDR2: SQVTM and ANQGSEA. V gave up 5 bases and J gave up 2 bases, with 10 bases separating them. The CDR3 loop spans 12 amino acids. CDR3 sequence (DNA): TGCAGCGTTAGGGAGTTGGCCTACGAGCAGTACTTC. Amino acids: CSVRELAYEQYF.

The chain uses TRBV4-1 and TRBJ2-7, with D possibly matching TRBD2 (5 bases). V was cut by 0 bases and J by 2 bases, with 11 bases left in between. The CDR3 is 15 amino acids. Germline values: CDR1 MGHRA, CDR2 YSYEKL. CDR3 loop: CASSQDGGFPYEQYF. The CDR3 DNA reads as TGCGCCAGCAGCCAAGATGGCGGGTTCCCCTACGAGCAGTACTTC.

This clone came up once. This chain joins TRBV18 and TRBJ2-3, with 11 nucleotides matching TRBD2. CDR1 is KGHSH, CDR2 LQKENI, per germline. The CDR3 totals 16 residues. V gave up 4 bases and J gave up 9 bases; unmatched junction bases: 12. The CDR3 DNA is TGTGCCAGCTCACGACAGGGACTAGCGGTTGTCTCGACGCAGTATTTT. This encodes CASSRQGLAVVSTQYF.

The rearrangement uses TRBV24-1 and TRBJ2-5, with 8 bases fitting TRBD2. This CDR3 region has 16 residues. Germline CDR1 reads KGHDR; CDR2 reads SFDVKD. The trim removed 2 bases at V and 5 bases at J, leaving 9 bases unmatched. The CDR3 loop reads CATSDSGLVIPETQYF. The DNA of the CDR3 is TGTGCCACCAGTGATTCGGGACTAGTAATCCCTGAGACCCAGTACTTC.

The chain employs TRBV12-1 and TRBJ1-1; the listed D gene, TRBD1, was not tested against the DNA. TRBV12-1 is labeled a pseudogene. This CDR3 has 15 amino acids. The CDR3 is CASSCRTVKLTEAFF. CDR3 DNA: TGTGCCAGCAGCTGCCGGACAGTCAAACTCACTGAAGCTTTCTTT.

The chain uses TRBV30 and TRBJ2-1; no clear D. The CDR3 length is 15 residues. Trimming took 6 bases from V and 0 from J, leaving 15 bases between them. Germline lookup yields CDR1 GTSNPN and CDR2 SVGIG (reference sequence). Here the CDR3 DNA reads TGTGCCTGCACCTTCGTCCGGGTCTCCTACAATGAGCAGTTCTTC. Protein product: CACTFVRVSYNEQFF.

This chain joins TRBV6-5 and TRBJ1-2; tentatively, D is TRBD1 (6 bases). Germline loops: CDR1 MNHEY, CDR2 SVGAGI. V was trimmed by 2 bases and J by 5 bases, leaving 9 bases between them. This CDR3 comprises 13 residues. CDR3 DNA sequence: TGTGCCAGCAGTTACCGGGACATTTATGGCTACACCTTC. It translates to CASSYRDIYGYTF.